These 8 T cell receptor beta chains originate from one sample sequenced in a study of metastatic and nonmetastatic thyroid tumors. The entire patient cohort was treatment-naive prior to thyroid surgery. TCRdb re-analyzed the PCR reads using MiXCR. This table has more than 12,000 clones, approximately 3.9% appearing once. Sequencing was done on a sample of tumor tissue. The receptors here all came from a female donor with papillary thyroid cancer or a benign thyroid nodule (not recorded which). Some clones in this sample may be carry-over from other donors' samples.

The chain combines TRBV6-4 with TRBJ2-3, with TRBD2 as a possible D gene (5 bases). Trimming pared 0 bases from V and 4 bases from J, leaving 8 bases between. Germline V lookup: CDR1 MRHNA, CDR2 SNTAGT. This CDR3 has 14 residues. In DNA, the CDR3 is TGTGCCAGCAGTGACTCGAAGGAGGCAGATACGCAGTATTTT. Protein sequence: CASSDSKEADTQYF.

This clone was seen many times. This chain joins TRBV28 and TRBJ1-5, with D perhaps TRBD1 (6 bases). The CDR3 has 15 residues. Deletions cut 3 bases from V and 7 bases from J, with 16 bases between. Germline values: CDR1 MDHEN, CDR2 SYDVKM. The CDR3 DNA sequence: TGTGCCAGCAGTTTGGGGCAGGGGTTCAGGCAGCCCCAGCATTTT. Its translation: CASSLGQGFRQPQHF.

The chain employs TRBV19 and TRBJ2-2, with 10 bases that match TRBD2. Germline loops: CDR1 LNHDA, CDR2 SQIVND (reference sequence). The CDR3 is 14 amino acids. V lost 4 bases and J lost 11; bases outside the gene matches: 7. Here the CDR3 DNA reads TGTGCCAGTAGTACGCTAGCGGGAGTAGGTGAGCTGTTTTTT. It yields the protein CASSTLAGVGELFF.

The rearrangement uses TRBV12-3 or TRBV12-4 and TRBJ1-1; D uncertain. V shed 6 bases and J shed 4 bases, with 12 bases lying between them. This CDR3 region has 13 residues. This CDR3 is CASRPGKSTEAFF. The CDR3 region has the DNA TGTGCCAGCAGACCGGGGAAGAGCACTGAAGCTTTCTTT.

This clone was recorded a few times. The V and J genes are TRBV12-3 or TRBV12-4 and TRBJ2-1; 12 positions match TRBD2. Trimming took 4 bases from V and 8 from J; bases not matched to a gene: 6. The CDR3 extends over 15 amino acids. The DNA for the CDR3 is TGTGCCAGCAGTTCCGGGACTAGCGGGCCCCATGAGCAGTTCTTC. Protein: CASSSGTSGPHEQFF.

The V gene is TRBV6-1, the J gene TRBJ1-2; no definite D call. The germline gives CDR1 MNHNS, CDR2 SASEGT. The CDR3 consists of 14 residues. Trimming left V 7 bases short and J 2 bases short, with 14 bases between. CDR3 coding DNA: TGTGCCAGCATCCTAAGGTCCGGGAACTATGGCTACACCTTC. Translated, it gives CASILRSGNYGYTF.

This clone was counted between two and nine times. The V and J genes are TRBV14 and TRBJ1-4, with no clear D. Germline V gene sequence: CDR1 SGHDN, CDR2 FVKESK. The V end was cut by 4 bases, the J end by 10 bases, with 10 bases between. The CDR3 totals 12 residues. The CDR3 sequence is CASSPSGLKLFF. CDR3 coding DNA: TGTGCCAGCAGCCCGTCGGGGTTAAAACTGTTTTTT.

This clone was found a few times. The chain carries TRBV4-1 and TRBJ1-6, with D unclear. Trimming pared 0 bases from V and 6 bases from J, leaving 12 bases between. CDR3 size: 16 residues. Germline values: CDR1 MGHRA, CDR2 YSYEKL. The CDR3 loop reads CASSQDLWHPNSPLHF. DNA of the CDR3: TGCGCCAGCAGCCAAGATCTGTGGCATCCTAATTCACCCCTCCACTTT.